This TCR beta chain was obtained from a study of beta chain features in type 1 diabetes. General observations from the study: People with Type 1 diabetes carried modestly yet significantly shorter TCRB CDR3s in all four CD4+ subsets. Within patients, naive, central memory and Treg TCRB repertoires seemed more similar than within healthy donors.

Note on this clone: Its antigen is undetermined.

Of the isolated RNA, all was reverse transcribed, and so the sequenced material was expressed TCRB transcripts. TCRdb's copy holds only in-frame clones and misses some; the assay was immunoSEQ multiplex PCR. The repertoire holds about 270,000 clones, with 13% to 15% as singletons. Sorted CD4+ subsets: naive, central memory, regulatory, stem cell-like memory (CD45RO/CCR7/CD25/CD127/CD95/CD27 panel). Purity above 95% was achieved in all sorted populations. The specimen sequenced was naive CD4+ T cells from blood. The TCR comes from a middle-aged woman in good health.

CDR3 DNA sequence: TGTGCCAGCAGTGCCTACGGGGGGTCTGACACCGGGGAGCTGTTTTTT. Its translation is CASSAYGGSDTGELFF. This rearrangement joins TRBV6-1 to TRBJ2-2, with 7 bases matching TRBD2. Trimming at V came to 4 bases and at J to 3 bases, leaving 8 bases not matched to a gene. The CDR3 totals 16 residues. Germline values: CDR1 MNHNS, CDR2 SASEGT.